The T cell receptor (beta chain) under discussion was sequenced for a study of T cell responses to AZD1222 COVID-19 vaccine. Study-level findings and limits: Clonal diversity was possibly underestimated, and the donors were mostly white British, with more females. None of the repertoires were sampled until the peak T cell response had passed.

Here immunoSEQ multiplex PCR was the method, and the copy in TCRdb shows in-frame clones only, minus some. Among 150,000 to 200,000 clones listed, about 86% were seen once. Germline values: CDR1 KGHSH, CDR2 LQKENI. V was clipped by 3 bases and J by 3 bases, with 14 bases between them. The CDR3 totals 15 residues. Comment on this clone: What it recognizes is unknown.

The TCR was taken from an adult who received the AZD1222 COVID-19 vaccine. The sample in question was peripheral blood, obtained 28 days after the second AZD1222 dose. This chain joins TRBV18 and TRBJ2-5; D uncertain. In nucleotides, the CDR3 is TGTGCCAGCTCACCGACGGAGTTATATGAAGAGACCCAGTACTTC. This translates into CASSPTELYEETQYF.